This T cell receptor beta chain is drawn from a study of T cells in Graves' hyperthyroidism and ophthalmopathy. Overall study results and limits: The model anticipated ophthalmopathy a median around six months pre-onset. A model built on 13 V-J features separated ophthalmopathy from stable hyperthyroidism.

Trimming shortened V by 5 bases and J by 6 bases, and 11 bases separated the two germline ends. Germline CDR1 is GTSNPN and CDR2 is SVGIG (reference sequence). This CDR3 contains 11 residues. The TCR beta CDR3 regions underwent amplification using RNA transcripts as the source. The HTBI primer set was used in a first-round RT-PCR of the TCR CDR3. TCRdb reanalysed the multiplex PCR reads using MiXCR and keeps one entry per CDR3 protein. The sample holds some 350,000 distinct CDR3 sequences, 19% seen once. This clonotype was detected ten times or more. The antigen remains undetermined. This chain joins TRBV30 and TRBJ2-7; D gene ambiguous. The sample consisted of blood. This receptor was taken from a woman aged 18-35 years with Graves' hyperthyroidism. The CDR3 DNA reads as TGTGCCTGGGGGATGGGTTCCGAGCAGTACTTC. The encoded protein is CAWGMGSEQYF.